The clone carrying this T cell receptor beta chain has at least ten counts. Its antigen is currently unknown. These data originate in a study of T cells after posttransplantation cyclophosphamide. This CDR3 comprises 15 residues. Germline CDR1 reads MNHEY; CDR2 reads SMNVEV (reference sequence). After removal of 3 bases from V and 8 bases from J, the junction contained 9 bases not matched to a gene. Study-wide points: Recipient CMV seropositivity and CMV reactivation strongly tracked TRB clonality. Later blood repertoires were often dominated by clones from the donor CD8+ memory compartment.

This related bone marrow graft donor gave peripheral blood on the day of marrow donation. Profiling relied on immunoSEQ multiplex PCR, and the TCRdb table lists in-frame clones only, not all of them. The table lists tens of thousands of clones, no singletons, with 2.2% in the top ten. The sequenced material came from PBMCs. The chain joins TRBV27 to TRBJ2-2, with 7 nucleotides matching TRBD1. The TCR originated in a man aged 35-49 years in good health, CMV-negative, and a related stem cell transplant donor. The CDR3 region is CASSLGQGVVGELFF. CDR3 DNA sequence: TGTGCCAGCAGTTTGGGTCAGGGGGTGGTGGGGGAGCTGTTTTTT.